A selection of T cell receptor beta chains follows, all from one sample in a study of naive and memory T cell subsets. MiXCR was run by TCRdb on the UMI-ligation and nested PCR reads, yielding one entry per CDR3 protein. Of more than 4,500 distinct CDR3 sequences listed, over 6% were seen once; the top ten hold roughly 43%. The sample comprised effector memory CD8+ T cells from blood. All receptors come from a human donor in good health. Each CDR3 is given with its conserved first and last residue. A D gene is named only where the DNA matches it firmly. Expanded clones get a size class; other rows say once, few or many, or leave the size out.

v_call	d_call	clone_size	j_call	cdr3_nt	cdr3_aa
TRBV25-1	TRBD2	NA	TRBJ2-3	TGTGCCAGCAGTGAATTACGGGGGGAAACAGATACGCAGTATTTT	CASSELRGETDTQYF
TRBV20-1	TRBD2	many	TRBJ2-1	TGCAGTGCTGCCTCTCCAGGAGGGACTAAACATACCCAGAGGTTCTTC	CSAASPGGTKHTQRFF
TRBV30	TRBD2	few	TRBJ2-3	TGTGCCTGGAGTGTACTAGCGGGCACAGATACGCAGTATTTT	CAWSVLAGTDTQYF
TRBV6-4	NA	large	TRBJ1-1	TGTGCCAGCAGGGAGTTTGAGAACACTGAAGCTTTCTTT	CASREFENTEAFF
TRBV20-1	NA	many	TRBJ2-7	TGCAGTGCTAGAGAGTTTGGGCTAGCTGTTCTCGAGCAGTACTTC	CSAREFGLAVLEQYF
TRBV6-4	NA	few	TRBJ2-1	TGTGCCAGCAGTGAAGGGGCTGGCTCCTACAATGAGCAGTTCTTC	CASSEGAGSYNEQFF
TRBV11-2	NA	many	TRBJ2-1	TGTGCCAGCAGCTCATTGACGAATGAGCAGTTCTTC	CASSSLTNEQFF
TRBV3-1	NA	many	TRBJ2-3	TGTGCCAGCAGCCAAGATCCTTCCACGGATACGCAGTATTTT	CASSQDPSTDTQYF
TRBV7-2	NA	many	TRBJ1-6	TGTGCCAGCAGCCCCAGCGGGGCTGGATCACCCCTCCACTTT	CASSPSGAGSPLHF
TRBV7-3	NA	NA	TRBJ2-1	TGTGCCAGCAGCCTAGGGGTGTCAGGGGACTTCCTTTACAATGAGCAGTTCTTC	CASSLGVSGDFLYNEQFF
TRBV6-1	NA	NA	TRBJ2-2	TGTGCCAGCTTTAGCGCCGGGGAGCTGTTTTTT	CASFSAGELFF
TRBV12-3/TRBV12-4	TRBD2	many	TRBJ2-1	TGTGCCAGCAGTTTTCAGCGGGACTCCCCGGGGGTTGAGCAGTTCTTC	CASSFQRDSPGVEQFF
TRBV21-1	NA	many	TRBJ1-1	TGTGCCACCAGGCCCCTCACTGAAGCTTTCTTT	CATRPLTEAFF
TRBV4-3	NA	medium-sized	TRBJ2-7	TGCGCCAGCAGCCAGAGCGCGGGGGCGCGGGGCGAGCAGTACTTC	CASSQSAGARGEQYF
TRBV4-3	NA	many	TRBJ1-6	TGCGCCAGCAGCCAAGATGGGGAAAACTCACCCCTCCACTTT	CASSQDGENSPLHF
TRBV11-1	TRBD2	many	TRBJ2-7	TGTGCCAGCAGACATAGCGGGGACACAGCCTCCTACGAGCAGTACTTC	CASRHSGDTASYEQYF
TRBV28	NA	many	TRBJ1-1	TGTGCCAGCAGTTTATGGGACACTGAAGCTTTCTTT	CASSLWDTEAFF
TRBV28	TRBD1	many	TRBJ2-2	TGTGCCAGCAAATCAGGGGGCGACACCGGGGAGCTGTTTTTT	CASKSGGDTGELFF
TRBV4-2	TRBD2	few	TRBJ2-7	TGTGCCAGCAGCCCGCTCGGCGGGGGGAAATACGAGCAGTACTTC	CASSPLGGGKYEQYF
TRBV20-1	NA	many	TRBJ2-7	TGCAGTGCTCGCTCCACTGAAACCTACGAGCAGTACTTC	CSARSTETYEQYF
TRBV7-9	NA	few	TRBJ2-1	TGTGCCAGCAGCATAGGGACAAACAACAATGAGCAGTTCTTC	CASSIGTNNNEQFF
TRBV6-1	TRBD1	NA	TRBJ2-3	TGTGCCAGCAATAGGGGACAGGGTGGAGGAGATACGCAGTATTTT	CASNRGQGGGDTQYF
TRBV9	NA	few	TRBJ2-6	TGTGCCAGCAGCGCTCAGACCGGTGCTGGGGCCAACGTCCTGACTTTC	CASSAQTGAGANVLTF
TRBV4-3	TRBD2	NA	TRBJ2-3	TGCGCCAGCAGCCAAGTGCGGGGGGGGACAGATACGCAGTATTTT	CASSQVRGGTDTQYF
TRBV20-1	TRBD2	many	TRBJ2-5	TGCAGTGCTAGAGATCTTAGCGGGAGAGGGCTAGAGACCCAGTACTTC	CSARDLSGRGLETQYF
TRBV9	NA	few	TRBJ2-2	TGTGCCAGCAGCGCGGGATCCCCCGGGGAGCTGTTTTTT	CASSAGSPGELFF
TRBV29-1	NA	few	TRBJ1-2	TGCAGCGTTGCAATTGTAGGGGAAAACGGCTACACCTTC	CSVAIVGENGYTF
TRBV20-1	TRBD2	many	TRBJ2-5	TGCAGTGCACCGGGGACTAGCGGGGGGGAGATCCAAGAGACCCAGTACTTC	CSAPGTSGGEIQETQYF
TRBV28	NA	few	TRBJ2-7	TGTGCCAGCAGCCTCAGCACAGGGACCTACGAGCAGTACTTC	CASSLSTGTYEQYF
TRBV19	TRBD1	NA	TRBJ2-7	TGTGCCAGTAGTTTGGGACAGCTAGTTCTCTACGAGCAGTACTTC	CASSLGQLVLYEQYF
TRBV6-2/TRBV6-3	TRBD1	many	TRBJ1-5	TGTGCCAGCAGTTCGGGACAGGAGGGTCAGCCCCAGCATTTT	CASSSGQEGQPQHF